Presented here are 2 T cell receptor beta chains from one specimen sequenced in a study of blood T cell repertoires in COVID-19. The data were produced by immunoSEQ multiplex PCR, yet TCRdb's version contains in-frame clones alone and is incomplete. The sample holds about 360,000 clones; 81% are singletons and the top ten take around 1.1%. Sequencing input: peripheral blood. The receptors derive from a human donor with acute or convalescent COVID-19. The donor label of this sample is uncertain.

The chain carries TRBV2 and TRBJ2-2; D possibly corresponds to TRBD1 (5 bases). The V gene's germline CDR1 is SNHLY and CDR2 FYNNEI. Between the trimmed V and J ends, which lost 4 bases and 5 bases, there was a span of 14 bases. This CDR3 is 15 amino acids long. The CDR3 loop is CASSGQGLRTGELFF. The CDR3 DNA is TGTGCCAGCAGTGGTCAGGGTCTCCGAACCGGGGAGCTGTTTTTT. The full variable domain, completed using reference TRBV2 and TRBJ2-2, is EPEVTQTPSHQVTQMGQEVILRCVPISNHLYFYWYRQILGQKVEFLVSFYNNEISEKSEIFDDQFSVERPDGSNFTLKIRSTKLEDSAMYFCASSGQGLRTGELFFGEGSRLTVL.

V is TRBV6-5 and J is TRBJ1-1, with TRBD1 matching over 7 bases. The V and J ends lost 5 bases and 5 bases, in that order; junction bases with no gene match: 11. This CDR3 comprises 15 residues. Germline CDR1 is MNHEY and CDR2 is SVGAGI. The CDR3 loop is CASSPLDRLITEAFF. CDR3 sequence (DNA): TGTGCCAGCAGTCCCCTGGACAGGTTAATTACTGAAGCTTTCTTT.